This record covers a single T cell receptor (beta chain). The data stem from a study of T cell repertoires in cytomegalovirus infection. TCRdb re-called the reads with MiXCR, one entry per CDR3 protein. The sample records approximately 750,000 distinct CDR3 sequences, 35% being singletons. The V and J ends lost 5 bases and 8 bases respectively, with 20 bases between them. The CDR3 runs to 15 residues. Germline loops: CDR1 SGHDT, CDR2 YYEEEE. Specimen: PBMCs. The source of this sequence is a human donor in good health (CMV status not recorded). Some clones in this sample may be carry-over from other donors' samples. The chain carries TRBV5-6 and TRBJ2-1; D might be TRBD2 (6 bases). The CDR3 DNA reads TGTGCCAGCAGTTTCTCGGTCCTAGCGCGTCATGAGCAGTTCTTC. Its protein product is CASSFSVLARHEQFF.